What follows is one T cell receptor beta chain and its context. The antigen is unknown. These data come from a study of graft-versus-host responses after intestinal transplantation. Study summary: Among the recipients, transplants were multivisceral, liver-intestinal, or isolated intestinal. Regarding the study as a whole: GvH clones turned up in recipient marrow; some had shown up first in ileum or blood.

The CDR3 extends over 16 amino acids. Germline V lookup: CDR1 MNHNS, CDR2 SASEGT. Trimming stripped 1 base from V and 1 base from J, with 11 bases between. Sequencing used immunoSEQ multiplex PCR; TCRdb keeps in-frame clones, though not all of them. The profile covers around 95,000 clones, with roughly 87% appearing a single time and around 0.86% taken by the ten largest. The sample was unstimulated CD4+ T cells sorted from spleen or lymph node cells, taken before transplant. This chain uses TRBV6-1 with TRBJ1-5; maybe TRBD1 (5 bases). The clonotype originates from a human donor who was the organ donor for an intestinal transplant. The CDR3 spells CASSEGGRVSNQPQHF. The CDR3 coding sequence is TGTGCCAGCAGTGAAGGGGGGAGGGTGAGCAATCAGCCCCAGCATTTT.